Listed here are 19 T cell receptor beta chains from one sample, sequenced in a study of blood T cells in healthy people across ages. Sample-barcoded 5' priming and a J-beta primer mix drove a second PCR of roughly 7 to 11 cycles. One entry per CDR3 protein, called by TCRdb with MiXCR from the 5' RACE reads. Of about 970,000 distinct CDR3 sequences in the sample, about 51% are singletons; the top ten hold 20% to 25%. Specimen: blood. The receptors were sampled from a woman aged 55-69 years in good health.

This clonotype came up a few times. The rearrangement uses TRBV4-2 and TRBJ2-1; 7 bases match TRBD1. Germline assignment: CDR1 LGHNA and CDR2 YNFKEQ. This CDR3 contains 15 residues. V lost 7 bases to trimming and J lost 3 bases; unmatched junction nucleotides: 9. CDR3 residues: CASNRDSFSYNEQFF. CDR3 in DNA: TGTGCCAGCAACCGGGACAGTTTCAGCTACAATGAGCAGTTCTTC.

A few counts support this clonotype. The chain links TRBV6-2 or TRBV6-3 to TRBJ2-2; D is perhaps TRBD1 or TRBD2 (5 bases each). This CDR3 region has 13 residues. The V gene lost 8 bases and the J gene lost 6 bases, with 13 bases spanning the gap. CDR1 is MNHEY, CDR2 SVGEGT, per germline. CDR3 sequence: CASRRDRSGELFF. In nucleotides, the CDR3 is TGTGCCAGCCGCCGGGACCGGTCCGGGGAGCTGTTTTTT.

The gene calls are TRBV6-5 and TRBJ2-3, with D maybe TRBD2 (6 bases). CDR1 is MNHEY, CDR2 SVGAGI, per germline. This CDR3 region has 15 residues. The V end lost 10 bases, the J end lost 3 bases, and 20 bases lay between the germline ends. The CDR3 protein is CATRRGGILTDTQYF. In nucleotides, the CDR3 is TGTGCCACCCGGAGAGGCGGGATTCTGACAGATACGCAGTATTTT.

This clonotype was counted many times. The J gene is TRBJ2-5, the V gene TRBV24-1, with 9 bases aligning to TRBD2. Germline V lookup: CDR1 KGHDR, CDR2 SFDVKD. This CDR3 region has 16 residues. V shed 7 bases and J 1 base; nucleotides not matched to a gene: 9. The CDR3 protein is CATSRGSGRSQETQYF. CDR3 DNA sequence: TGTGCCACCAGCCGAGGTAGCGGGAGATCCCAAGAGACCCAGTACTTC.

This clonotype was counted only a few times. The chain joins TRBV28 to TRBJ2-7, with unresolved D. V was shortened by 3 bases and J by 7 bases, with 25 bases between the two germline ends. CDR1 and CDR2 (germline): MDHEN, SYDVKM. This CDR3 region has 17 residues. For the CDR3, the DNA is TGTGCCAGCAGTTTGGACCCCTCGCCTATCTCCTACAATGAGCAGTACTTC. Protein sequence: CASSLDPSPISYNEQYF.

This clonotype has more than one count but fewer than ten. This chain connects TRBV19 to TRBJ1-5; 11 bases map to TRBD1. The V gene's germline CDR1 is LNHDA and CDR2 SQIVND (reference sequence). The CDR3 extends over 14 amino acids. After removal of 7 bases from V and 5 bases from J, the junction contained 4 bases not matched to a gene. CDR3 sequence reads: CASTDRGPDQPQHF. DNA of the CDR3: TGTGCCAGTACGGACAGGGGGCCTGATCAGCCCCAGCATTTT.

The gene calls are TRBV19 and TRBJ2-7; 9 positions agree with TRBD1. The germline V gene has CDR1 LNHDA and CDR2 SQIVND (reference sequence). There are 14 residues in the CDR3. Germline trimming cut 9 bases from V and 3 bases from J; bases unmatched to any gene: 9. This chain's CDR3 is CASRGQGKDYEQYF. The CDR3 DNA sequence: TGTGCCAGCAGGGGACAGGGCAAGGACTACGAGCAGTACTTC.

The genes are TRBV7-2 and TRBJ2-3, with D tentatively TRBD1 or TRBD2 (5 bases each). The germline V and J ends were trimmed by 2 bases and 6 bases, with 12 bases remaining between them. The germline V gene has CDR1 SGHTA and CDR2 FQGNSA. CDR3 length: 14 residues. The CDR3 DNA follows: TGTGCCAGCAGCTTACGGGACCCAAGGGATACGCAGTATTTT. Translation gives CASSLRDPRDTQYF.

This sequence joins TRBV25-1 and TRBJ1-1; D not certain. The V end lost 1 base, the J end lost 2 bases, and 8 bases lay between the germline ends. The germline V gene has CDR1 MGHDK and CDR2 SYGVNS. The CDR3 spans 14 residues. The CDR3 spells CASSEFGRNTEAFF. The CDR3 DNA reads TGTGCCAGCAGTGAATTTGGCAGAAACACTGAAGCTTTCTTT.

This clonotype came up a few times. The rearrangement links TRBV5-1 to TRBJ2-3; D gene uncertain. V lost 0 bases to trimming and J lost 1 base, with 9 bases between them. CDR3 length: 15 amino acids. Germline V gene data show CDR1 as SGHRS and CDR2 as YFSETQ. The CDR3 DNA follows: TGCGCCAGCAGCTTGGGTCATGTCGGCACAGATACGCAGTATTTT. Amino acids: CASSLGHVGTDTQYF.

This clonotype was seen a handful of times. The chain employs TRBV12-3 or TRBV12-4 and TRBJ2-7; D unresolved. Trimming removed 3 bases from V and 3 bases from J, with 6 bases in between. There are 12 residues in the CDR3. In DNA, the CDR3 is TGTGCCAGCAGTTTGTGGATCTACGAGCAGTACTTC. Its protein is CASSLWIYEQYF.

This clonotype was observed a few times. V gene TRBV6-6 combines with J gene TRBJ2-5; TRBD2 agrees at 8 bases. CDR1 is MNHNY, CDR2 SVGAGI, per germline (reference sequence). Trimming cost V 0 bases and J 2 bases; bases outside gene matches: 5. There are 16 residues in the CDR3. This CDR3 reads CASSYSRGGEQETQYF. In DNA form, the CDR3 reads TGTGCCAGCAGTTACTCCCGGGGGGGAGAACAAGAGACCCAGTACTTC.

The V call is TRBV10-3, the J call TRBJ2-3; the D gene is possibly TRBD2 (6 bases). Deletions cut 11 bases from V and 1 base from J, with 16 bases between. Germline assignment: CDR1 ENHRY and CDR2 SYGVKD. The CDR3 consists of 14 residues. Here the CDR3 DNA reads TGTGCCGCCGGCGGGACCCTTGGCACAGATACGCAGTATTTT. As protein: CAAGGTLGTDTQYF.

V is TRBV27 and J is TRBJ2-5, with D possibly matching TRBD1 (5 bases). The DNA end is more similar to TRBJ2-7, so the J call may be wrong. This CDR3 spans 15 amino acids. From germline, CDR1 is MNHEY and CDR2 SMNVEV (reference sequence). CDR3 DNA sequence: TGTGCCAGCAGTTTATATAGGGGAAGATTTGGCGAGCAGTACTTC. Its protein product is CASSLYRGRFGEQYF.

The CDR3 DNA sequence: TGTGCCACCAGTTCCGTGGATGATTGGGCCCACAATGAGCAGTACTTC. This translates into CATSSVDDWAHNEQYF. The V gene is TRBV24-1, the J gene TRBJ2-1; no clear D. The J call may be faulty, since TRBJ2-7 better matches the DNA end. The CDR3 extends over 16 amino acids. Germline CDR1 reads KGHDR; CDR2 reads SFDVKD.

The gene calls are TRBV19 and TRBJ2-2, with 9 bases identical to TRBD2. This CDR3 contains 16 residues. Germline V gives CDR1 LNHDA, CDR2 SQIVND (reference sequence). Unmatched junction bases numbered 9, after V lost 5 bases and J lost 5 bases. The CDR3 region is CASSPIAGADTGELFF. CDR3 bases: TGTGCCAGTAGTCCCATAGCGGGGGCTGATACCGGGGAGCTGTTTTTT.

This chain connects TRBV3-1 to TRBJ2-3; D gene ambiguous. V was trimmed by 0 bases and J by 1 base, leaving 8 bases between them. CDR1 and CDR2 from the germline V gene are LGHDT and YNNKEL (reference sequence). The CDR3 sequence is 15 residues long. The CDR3 spells CASSQDLGRTDTQYF. DNA of the CDR3: TGTGCCAGCAGCCAAGATCTAGGGCGCACAGATACGCAGTATTTT.

The J gene is TRBJ2-7, the V gene TRBV12-3 or TRBV12-4; D ambiguous. V was pared by 6 bases and J by 3 bases, with 15 bases between. CDR3 length equals 14 residues. DNA for the CDR3: TGTGCCAGCAGCGACGGCAGGATCAACTACGAGCAGTACTTC. This encodes CASSDGRINYEQYF.

The chain couples TRBV6-6 to TRBJ2-7, with 8 nucleotides matching TRBD1. The CDR3 is made up of 14 amino acids. Germline CDR1 MNHNY, CDR2 SVGAGI (reference sequence). The ends lost 6 bases at V and 6 bases at J; junction bases unmatched: 10. The CDR3 region has the DNA TGTGCCAGCAGGGGGCCGGGCGACAGGGGCGAGCAGTACTTC. As protein: CASRGPGDRGEQYF.